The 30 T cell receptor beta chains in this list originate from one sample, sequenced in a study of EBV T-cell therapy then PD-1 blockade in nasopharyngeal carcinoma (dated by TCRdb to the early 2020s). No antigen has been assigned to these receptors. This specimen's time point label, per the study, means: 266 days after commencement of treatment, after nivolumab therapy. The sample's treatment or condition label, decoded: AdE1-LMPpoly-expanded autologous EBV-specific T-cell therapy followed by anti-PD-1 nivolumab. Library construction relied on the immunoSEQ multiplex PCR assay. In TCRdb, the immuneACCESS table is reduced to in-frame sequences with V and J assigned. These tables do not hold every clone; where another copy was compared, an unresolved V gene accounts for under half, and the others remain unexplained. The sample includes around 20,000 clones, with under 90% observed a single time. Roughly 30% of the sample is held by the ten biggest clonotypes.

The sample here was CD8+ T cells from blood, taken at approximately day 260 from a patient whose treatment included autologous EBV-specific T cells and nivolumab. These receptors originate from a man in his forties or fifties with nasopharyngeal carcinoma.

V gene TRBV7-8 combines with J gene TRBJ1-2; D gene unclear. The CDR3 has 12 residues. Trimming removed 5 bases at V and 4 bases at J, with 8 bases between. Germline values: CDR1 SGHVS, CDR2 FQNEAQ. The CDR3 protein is CASSIDGYGYTF. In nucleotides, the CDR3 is TGTGCCAGCAGCATCGACGGCTATGGCTACACCTTC.

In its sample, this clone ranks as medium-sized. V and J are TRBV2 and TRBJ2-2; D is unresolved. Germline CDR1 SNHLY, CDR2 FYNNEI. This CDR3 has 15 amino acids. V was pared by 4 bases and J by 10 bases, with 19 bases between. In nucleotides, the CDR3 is TGTGCCAGCAGTGGGGCGGCAGTCCAACCATCGGAGCTGTTTTTT. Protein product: CASSGAAVQPSELFF.

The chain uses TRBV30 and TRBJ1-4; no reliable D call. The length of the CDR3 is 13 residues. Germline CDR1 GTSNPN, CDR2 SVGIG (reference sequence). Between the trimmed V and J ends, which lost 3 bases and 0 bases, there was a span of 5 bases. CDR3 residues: CAWSPATNEKLFF. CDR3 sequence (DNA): TGTGCCTGGAGCCCAGCAACTAATGAAAAACTGTTTTTT.

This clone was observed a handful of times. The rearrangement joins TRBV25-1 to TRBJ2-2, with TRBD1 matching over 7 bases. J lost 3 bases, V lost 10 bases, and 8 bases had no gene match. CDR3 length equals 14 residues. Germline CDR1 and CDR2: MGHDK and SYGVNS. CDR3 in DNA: TGTGCCACCCAGACAGGGCTAGACACCGGGGAGCTGTTTTTT. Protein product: CATQTGLDTGELFF.

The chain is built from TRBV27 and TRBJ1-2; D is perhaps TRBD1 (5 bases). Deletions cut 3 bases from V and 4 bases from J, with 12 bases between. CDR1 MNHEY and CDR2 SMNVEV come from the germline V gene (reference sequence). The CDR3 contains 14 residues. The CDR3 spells CASSFGRGLYGYTF. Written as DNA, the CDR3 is TGTGCCAGCAGTTTCGGGAGGGGACTCTATGGCTACACCTTC.

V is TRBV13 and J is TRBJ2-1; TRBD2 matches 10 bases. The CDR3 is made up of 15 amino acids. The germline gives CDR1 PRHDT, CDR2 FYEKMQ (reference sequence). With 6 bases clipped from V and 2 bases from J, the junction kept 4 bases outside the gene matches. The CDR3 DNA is TGTGCCAGCAGAGTTAGCGGGGGGACCTACAATGAGCAGTTCTTC. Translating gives CASRVSGGTYNEQFF.

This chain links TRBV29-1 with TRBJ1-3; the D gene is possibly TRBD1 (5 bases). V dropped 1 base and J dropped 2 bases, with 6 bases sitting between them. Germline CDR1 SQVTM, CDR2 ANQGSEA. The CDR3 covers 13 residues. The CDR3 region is CSVEGRAGNTIYF. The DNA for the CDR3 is TGCAGCGTTGAAGGCAGGGCTGGAAACACCATATATTTT.

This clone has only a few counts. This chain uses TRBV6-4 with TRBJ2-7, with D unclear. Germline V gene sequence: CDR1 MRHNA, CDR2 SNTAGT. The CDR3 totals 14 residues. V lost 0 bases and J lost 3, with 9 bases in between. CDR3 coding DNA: TGTGCCAGCAGTGACTCCATTGTACACTACGAGCAGTACTTC. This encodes CASSDSIVHYEQYF.

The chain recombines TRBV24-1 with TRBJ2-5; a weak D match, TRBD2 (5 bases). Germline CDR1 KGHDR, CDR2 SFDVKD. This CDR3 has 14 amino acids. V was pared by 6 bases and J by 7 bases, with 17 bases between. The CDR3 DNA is TGTGCCACCAGTTCCGGTGACCAACGGGGGACCCAGTACTTC. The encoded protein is CATSSGDQRGTQYF.

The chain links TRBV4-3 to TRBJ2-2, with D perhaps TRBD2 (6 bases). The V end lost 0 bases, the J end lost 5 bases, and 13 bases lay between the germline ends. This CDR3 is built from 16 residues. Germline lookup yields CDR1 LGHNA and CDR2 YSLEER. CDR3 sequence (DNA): TGCGCCAGCAGCCAAGATCCCCCGGGGGTAACCGGGGAGCTGTTTTTT. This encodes CASSQDPPGVTGELFF.

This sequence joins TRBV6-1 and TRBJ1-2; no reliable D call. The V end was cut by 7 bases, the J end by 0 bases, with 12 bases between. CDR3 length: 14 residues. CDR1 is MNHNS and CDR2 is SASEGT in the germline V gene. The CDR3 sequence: CASIMTRANYGYTF. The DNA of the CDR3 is TGTGCCAGCATTATGACAAGGGCTAACTATGGCTACACCTTC.

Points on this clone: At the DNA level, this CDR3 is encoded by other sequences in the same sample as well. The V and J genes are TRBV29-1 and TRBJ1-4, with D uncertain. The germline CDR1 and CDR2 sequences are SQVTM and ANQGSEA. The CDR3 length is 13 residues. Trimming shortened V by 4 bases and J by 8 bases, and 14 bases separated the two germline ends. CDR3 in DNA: TGCAGCGTTGGTGGGGAGTTAGGCGAAAAACTGTTTTTT. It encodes CSVGGELGEKLFF.

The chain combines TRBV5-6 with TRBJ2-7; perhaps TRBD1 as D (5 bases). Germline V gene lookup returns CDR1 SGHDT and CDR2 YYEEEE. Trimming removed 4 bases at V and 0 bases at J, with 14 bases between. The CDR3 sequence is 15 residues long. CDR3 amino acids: CASSPRGGFSYEQYF. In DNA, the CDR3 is TGTGCCAGCAGCCCTAGGGGCGGATTCTCCTACGAGCAGTACTTC.

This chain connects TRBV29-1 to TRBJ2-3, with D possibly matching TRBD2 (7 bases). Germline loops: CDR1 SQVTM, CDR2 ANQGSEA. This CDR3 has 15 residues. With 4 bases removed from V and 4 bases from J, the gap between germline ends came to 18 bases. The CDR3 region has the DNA TGCAGCGTTGCGGGGGAGGGGGGCCCAGCAGATACGCAGTATTTT. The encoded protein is CSVAGEGGPADTQYF.

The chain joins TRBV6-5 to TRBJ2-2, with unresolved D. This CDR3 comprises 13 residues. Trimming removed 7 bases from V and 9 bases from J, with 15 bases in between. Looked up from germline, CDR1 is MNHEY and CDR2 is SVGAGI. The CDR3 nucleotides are TGTGCCAGCATCCTGGACCCCTTGAGGGAGCTGTTTTTT. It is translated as CASILDPLRELFF.

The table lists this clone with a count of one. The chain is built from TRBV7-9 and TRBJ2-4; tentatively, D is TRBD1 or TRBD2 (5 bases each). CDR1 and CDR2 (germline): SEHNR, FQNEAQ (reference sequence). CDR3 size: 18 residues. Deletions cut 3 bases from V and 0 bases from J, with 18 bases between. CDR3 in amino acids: CASSFSRRDGGAKNIQYF. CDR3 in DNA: TGTGCCAGCAGCTTTTCCCGCCGGGACGGTGGAGCCAAAAACATTCAGTACTTC. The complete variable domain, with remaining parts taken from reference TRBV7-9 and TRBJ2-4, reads DTGVSQNPRHKITKRGQNVTFRCDPISEHNRLYWYRQTLGQGPEFLTYFQNEAQLEKSRLLSDRFSAERPKGSFSTLEIQRTEQGDSAMYLCASSFSRRDGGAKNIQYFGAGTRLSVL.

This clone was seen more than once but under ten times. CDR3 nucleotides: TGCGCCAGCACCTCGACAGGGGAATTGAACACTGAAGCTTTCTTT. It translates to CASTSTGELNTEAFF. The V call is TRBV4-1, the J call TRBJ1-1; TRBD1 agrees at 8 bases. V lost 7 bases and J lost 0; bases outside the gene matches: 7. The CDR3 sequence is 15 residues long. Germline CDR1 is MGHRA and CDR2 is YSYEKL.

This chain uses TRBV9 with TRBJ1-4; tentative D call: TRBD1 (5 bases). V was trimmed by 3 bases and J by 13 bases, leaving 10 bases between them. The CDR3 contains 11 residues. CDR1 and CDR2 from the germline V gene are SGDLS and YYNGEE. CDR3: CASSDARGLFF. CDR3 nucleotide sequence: TGTGCCAGCAGCGACGCGAGGGGACTGTTTTTT.

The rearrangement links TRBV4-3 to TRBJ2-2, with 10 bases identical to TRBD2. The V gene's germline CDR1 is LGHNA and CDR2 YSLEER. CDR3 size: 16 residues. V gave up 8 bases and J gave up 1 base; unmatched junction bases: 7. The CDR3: CASCSRLAGNTGELFF. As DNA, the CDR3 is TGCGCCAGCTGCTCACGACTAGCGGGGAACACCGGGGAGCTGTTTTTT.

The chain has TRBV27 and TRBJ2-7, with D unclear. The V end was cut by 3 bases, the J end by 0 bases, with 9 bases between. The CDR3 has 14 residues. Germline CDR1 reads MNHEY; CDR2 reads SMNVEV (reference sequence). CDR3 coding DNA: TGTGCCAGCAGTTTCAAAGAATACTCCTACGAGCAGTACTTC. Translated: CASSFKEYSYEQYF.

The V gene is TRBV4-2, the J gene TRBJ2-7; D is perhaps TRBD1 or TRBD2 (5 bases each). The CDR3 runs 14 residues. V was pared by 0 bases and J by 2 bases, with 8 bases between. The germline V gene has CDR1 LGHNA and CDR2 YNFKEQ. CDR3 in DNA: TGTGCCAGCAGCCAAGATGGGGGTCCCTACGAGCAGTACTTC. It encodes CASSQDGGPYEQYF.

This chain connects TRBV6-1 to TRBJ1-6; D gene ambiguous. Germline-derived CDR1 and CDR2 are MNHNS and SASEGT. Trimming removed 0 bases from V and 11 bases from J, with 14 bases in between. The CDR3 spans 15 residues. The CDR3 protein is CASSEAMGGYPPLHF. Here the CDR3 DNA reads TGTGCCAGCAGTGAAGCGATGGGAGGGTACCCACCCCTCCACTTT.

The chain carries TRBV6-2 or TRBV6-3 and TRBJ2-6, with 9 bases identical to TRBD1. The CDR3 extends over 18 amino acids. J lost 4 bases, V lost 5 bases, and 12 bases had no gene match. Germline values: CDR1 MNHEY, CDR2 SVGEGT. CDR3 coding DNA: TGTGCCAGCAGTCCGCCGGGACAGGGACTGTCCGGGGCCAACGTCCTGACTTTC. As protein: CASSPPGQGLSGANVLTF.

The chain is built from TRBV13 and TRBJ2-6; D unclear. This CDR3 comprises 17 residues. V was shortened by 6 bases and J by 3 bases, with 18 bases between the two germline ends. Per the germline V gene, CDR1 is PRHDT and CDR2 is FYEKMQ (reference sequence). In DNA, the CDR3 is TGTGCCAGCAGTTCCTGGGCCGTGGCAGGTGGGGCCAACGTCCTGACTTTC. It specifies CASSSWAVAGGANVLTF.

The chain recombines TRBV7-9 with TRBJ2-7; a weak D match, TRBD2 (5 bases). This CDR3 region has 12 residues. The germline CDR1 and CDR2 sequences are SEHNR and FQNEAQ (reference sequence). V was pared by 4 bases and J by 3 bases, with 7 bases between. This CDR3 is CASSSDFYEQYF. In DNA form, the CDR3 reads TGTGCCAGCAGCTCGGACTTCTACGAGCAGTACTTC. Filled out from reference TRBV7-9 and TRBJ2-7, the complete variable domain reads DTGVSQNPRHKITKRGQNVTFRCDPISEHNRLYWYRQTLGQGPEFLTYFQNEAQLEKSRLLSDRFSAERPKGSFSTLEIQRTEQGDSAMYLCASSSDFYEQYFGPGTRLTVT.

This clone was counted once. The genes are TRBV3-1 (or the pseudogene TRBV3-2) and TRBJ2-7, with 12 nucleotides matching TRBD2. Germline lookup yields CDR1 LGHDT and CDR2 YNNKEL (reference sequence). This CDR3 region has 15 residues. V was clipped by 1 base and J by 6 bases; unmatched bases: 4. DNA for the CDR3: TGTGCCAGCAGCCAAGTCCTAGCGGGGGGGAGCGAGCAGTACTTC. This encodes CASSQVLAGGSEQYF.

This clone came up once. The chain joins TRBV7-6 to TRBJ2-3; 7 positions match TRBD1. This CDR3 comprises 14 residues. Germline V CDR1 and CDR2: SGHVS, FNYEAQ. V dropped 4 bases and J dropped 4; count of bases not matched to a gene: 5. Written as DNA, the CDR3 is TGTGCCAGCAGCTACCGGACAGGTGCAGATACGCAGTATTTT. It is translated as CASSYRTGADTQYF.

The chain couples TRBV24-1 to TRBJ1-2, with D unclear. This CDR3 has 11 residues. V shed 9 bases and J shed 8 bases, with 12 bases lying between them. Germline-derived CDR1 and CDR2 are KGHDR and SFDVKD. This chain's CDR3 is CATYGLKGYTF. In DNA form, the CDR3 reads TGTGCCACCTATGGACTGAAAGGCTACACCTTC.

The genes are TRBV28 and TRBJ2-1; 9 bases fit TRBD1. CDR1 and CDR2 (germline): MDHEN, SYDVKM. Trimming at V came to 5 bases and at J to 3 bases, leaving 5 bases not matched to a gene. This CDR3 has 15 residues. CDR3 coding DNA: TGTGCCAGCAGTCTGCTGGGACAGGGCTACAATGAGCAGTTCTTC. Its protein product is CASSLLGQGYNEQFF. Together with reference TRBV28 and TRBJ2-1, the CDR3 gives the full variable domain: DVKVTQSSRYLVKRTGEKVFLECVQDMDHENMFWYRQDPGLGLRLIYFSYDVKMKEKGDIPEGYSVSREKKERFSLILESASTNQTSMYLCASSLLGQGYNEQFFGPGTRLTVL.

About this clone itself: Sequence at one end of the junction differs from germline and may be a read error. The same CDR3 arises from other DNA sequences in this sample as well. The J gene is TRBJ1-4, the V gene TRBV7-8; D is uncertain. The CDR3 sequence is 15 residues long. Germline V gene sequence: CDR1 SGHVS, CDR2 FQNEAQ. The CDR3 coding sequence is TGTGCCAGCAGCTTAAGATGGGATACTAATGAAAAGCTGTTTTTT. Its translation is CASSLRWDTNEKLFF.